This record covers a single T cell receptor beta chain. What it binds is not known. The record originates from a study of shared clonotypes between healthy human individuals. Regarding the study as a whole: Naive subsets generally had larger estimated richness than memory subsets. Clonotypes that were shared across four donors made up approximately 5.1% of naive CD4 clonotypes. Relative to their counterparts shared across all four donors, non-shared clonotypes exhibited diminished generation probabilities.

Naive CD8 isolation took CD45RO-negative cells positively selected for CCR7 and excluded terminally differentiated effector memory CD45RA+ cells. Execution of the assay was at deep level. Assay: immunoSEQ multiplex PCR; the TCRdb copy retains only in-frame clones and omits some. Altogether about 2.1 million clones are present, roughly 91% being singletons, with the ten largest covering more than 1.5%. The CDR3 runs 15 residues. Trimming at V came to 1 base and at J to 6 bases, leaving 3 bases not matched to a gene. From germline, CDR1 is ENHRY and CDR2 SYGVKD. This chain joins TRBV10-3 and TRBJ2-1; TRBD2 matches at 10 bases. This TCR was recovered from a man between 18 and 29 years old in good health. Some clones in this sample may be carry-over from other donors' samples. Sequenced: naive CD8+ T cells from PBMCs. The CDR3 here is CAISEFGTSANEQFF. In DNA form, the CDR3 reads TGTGCCATCAGTGAGTTTGGGACTAGCGCCAATGAGCAGTTCTTC.